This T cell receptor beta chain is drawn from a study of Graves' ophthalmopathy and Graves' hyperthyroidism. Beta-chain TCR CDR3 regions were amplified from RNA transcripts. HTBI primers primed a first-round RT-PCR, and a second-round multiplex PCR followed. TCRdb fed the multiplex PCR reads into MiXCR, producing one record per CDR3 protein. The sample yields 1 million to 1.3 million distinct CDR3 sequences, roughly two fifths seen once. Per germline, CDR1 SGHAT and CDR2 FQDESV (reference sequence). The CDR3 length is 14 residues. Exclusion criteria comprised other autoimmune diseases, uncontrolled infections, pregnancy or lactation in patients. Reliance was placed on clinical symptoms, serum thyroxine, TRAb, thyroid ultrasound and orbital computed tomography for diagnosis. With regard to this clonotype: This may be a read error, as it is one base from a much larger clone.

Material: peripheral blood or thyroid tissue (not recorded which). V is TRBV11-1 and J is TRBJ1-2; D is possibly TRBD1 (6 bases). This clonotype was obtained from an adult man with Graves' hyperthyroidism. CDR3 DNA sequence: TGTGCCAGCAGCTCTCGGACAGCCCTCTATGGCCACACCTTC. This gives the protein CASSSRTALYGHTF.